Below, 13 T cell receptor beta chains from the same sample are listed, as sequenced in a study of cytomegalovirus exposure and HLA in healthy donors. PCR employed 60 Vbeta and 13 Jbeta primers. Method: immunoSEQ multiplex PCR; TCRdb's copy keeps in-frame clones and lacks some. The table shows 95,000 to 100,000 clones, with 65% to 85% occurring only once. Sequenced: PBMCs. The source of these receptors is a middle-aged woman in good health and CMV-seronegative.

The CDR3 loop is CASSPPGHDYYGYTF. The CDR3 bases are TGTGCCAGCAGCCCCCCGGGACACGACTACTATGGCTACACCTTC. The V call is TRBV6-5, the J call TRBJ1-2; TRBD1 might be the D (6 bases). V gave up 6 bases and J gave up 3 bases, with 17 bases separating them. The germline V gene encodes CDR1 MNHEY and CDR2 SVGAGI. There are 15 residues in the CDR3.

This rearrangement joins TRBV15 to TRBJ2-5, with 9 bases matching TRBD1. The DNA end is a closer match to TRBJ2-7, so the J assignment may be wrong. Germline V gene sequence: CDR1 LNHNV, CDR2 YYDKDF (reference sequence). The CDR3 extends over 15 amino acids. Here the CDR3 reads CATSGEGTGTYEQYF. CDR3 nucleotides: TGTGCCACCAGCGGGGAAGGGACAGGGACCTACGAGCAGTACTTC.

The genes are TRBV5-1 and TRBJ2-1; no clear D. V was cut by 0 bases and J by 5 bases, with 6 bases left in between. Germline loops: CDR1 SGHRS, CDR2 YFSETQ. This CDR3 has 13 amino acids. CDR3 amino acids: CASSLARHNEQFF. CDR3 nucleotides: TGCGCCAGCAGCTTGGCTAGACACAATGAGCAGTTCTTC.

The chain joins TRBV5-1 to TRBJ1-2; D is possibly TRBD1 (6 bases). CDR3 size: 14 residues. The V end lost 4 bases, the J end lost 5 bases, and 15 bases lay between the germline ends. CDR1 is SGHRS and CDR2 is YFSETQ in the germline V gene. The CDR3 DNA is TGCGCCAGCAGCCCATCGGACAGCAAATATGGCTACACCTTC. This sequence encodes CASSPSDSKYGYTF.

The CDR3 coding sequence is TGTGCCAGCAGTTACGGGGGGCTAGGTGGCTACACCTTC. This translates into CASSYGGLGGYTF. The gene calls are TRBV7-3 and TRBJ1-2; possibly TRBD1 for D (6 bases). Germline-derived CDR1 and CDR2 are SGHTA and FQGTGA. The germline V and J ends were trimmed by 6 bases and 7 bases, with 15 bases remaining between them. The CDR3 has 13 residues.

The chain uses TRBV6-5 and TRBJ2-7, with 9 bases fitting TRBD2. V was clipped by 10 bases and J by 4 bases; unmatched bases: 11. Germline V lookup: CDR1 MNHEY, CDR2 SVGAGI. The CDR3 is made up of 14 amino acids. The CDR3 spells CAITLAGFWYEQYF. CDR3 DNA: TGTGCCATTACTCTAGCGGGATTTTGGTACGAGCAGTACTTC.

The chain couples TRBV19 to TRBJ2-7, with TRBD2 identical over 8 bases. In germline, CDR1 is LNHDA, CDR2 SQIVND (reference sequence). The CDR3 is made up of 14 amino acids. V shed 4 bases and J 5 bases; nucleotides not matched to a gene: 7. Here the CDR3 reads CASSTQTSVHEQYF. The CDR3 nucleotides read TGTGCCAGTAGTACCCAGACTAGCGTCCACGAGCAGTACTTC. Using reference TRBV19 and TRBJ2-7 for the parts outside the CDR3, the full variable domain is DGGITQSPKYLFRKEGQNVTLSCEQNLNHDAMYWYRQDPGQGLRLIYYSQIVNDFQKGDIAEGYSVSREKKESFPLTVTSAQKNPTAFYLCASSTQTSVHEQYFGPGTRLTVT.

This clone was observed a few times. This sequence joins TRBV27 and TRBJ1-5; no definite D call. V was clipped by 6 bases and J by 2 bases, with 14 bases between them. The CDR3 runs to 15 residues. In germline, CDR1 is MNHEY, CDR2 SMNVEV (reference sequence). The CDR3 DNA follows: TGTGCCAGCAGAGGTCGGGGAATGGGCAATCAGCCCCAGCATTTT. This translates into CASRGRGMGNQPQHF.

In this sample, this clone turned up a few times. The CDR3 sequence is CASSFLAGTDTQYF. The CDR3 DNA sequence: TGTGCCAGCAGTTTTCTAGCGGGAACAGATACGCAGTATTTT. The chain is built from TRBV28 and TRBJ2-3; 9 nucleotides line up with TRBD2. The CDR3 is 14 amino acids. Germline assignment: CDR1 MDHEN and CDR2 SYDVKM. Trimming at V came to 3 bases and at J to 3 bases, leaving 1 base not matched to a gene.

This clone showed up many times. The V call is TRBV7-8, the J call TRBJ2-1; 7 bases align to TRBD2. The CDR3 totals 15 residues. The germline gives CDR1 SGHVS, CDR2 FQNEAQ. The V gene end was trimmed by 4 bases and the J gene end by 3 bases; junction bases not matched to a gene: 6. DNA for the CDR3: TGTGCCAGCAGCTCTGGGGGGGGGAACTACAATGAGCAGTTCTTC. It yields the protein CASSSGGGNYNEQFF.

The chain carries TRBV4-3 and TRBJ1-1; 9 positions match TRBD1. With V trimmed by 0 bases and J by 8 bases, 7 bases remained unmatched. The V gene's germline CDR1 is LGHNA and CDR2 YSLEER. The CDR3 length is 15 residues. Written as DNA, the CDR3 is TGCGCCAGCAGCCAAGATTTGGGACAGGGACGCGAAGCTTTCTTT. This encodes CASSQDLGQGREAFF.

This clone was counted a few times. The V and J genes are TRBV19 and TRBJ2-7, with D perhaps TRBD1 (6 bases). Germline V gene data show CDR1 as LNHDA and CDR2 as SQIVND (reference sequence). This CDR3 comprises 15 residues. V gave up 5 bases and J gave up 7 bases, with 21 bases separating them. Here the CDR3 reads CASSGTSVQGWEQYF. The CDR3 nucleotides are TGTGCCAGTAGTGGAACCTCGGTACAGGGCTGGGAGCAGTACTTC.

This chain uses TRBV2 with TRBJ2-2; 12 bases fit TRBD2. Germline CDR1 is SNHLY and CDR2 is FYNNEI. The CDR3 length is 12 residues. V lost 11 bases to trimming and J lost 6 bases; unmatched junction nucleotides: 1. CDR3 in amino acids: CAGLAGPGELFF. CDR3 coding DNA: TGTGCCGGACTAGCGGGGCCCGGGGAGCTGTTTTTT.